This TCR beta chain was found in a study of monozygotic twins with inflammatory bowel disease. Blood samples measuring around 2.4 ml were taken per donor. About this clonotype: The target antigen is unknown.

The CDR3 covers 15 residues. Germline V gene data show CDR1 as SGHTA and CDR2 as FQGNSA. General study points: With others, IBD patients shared fewer clonotypes than healthy twins did, especially with disease activity. The data gave no support to a single strong IBD-associated signal or clonotype. Those with IBD had lower TCRbeta diversity (inverse Simpson) than their healthy co-twins did.

TCRdb reanalyzed the 5' RACE reads and collapses them to one entry per CDR3 protein, without DNA. The specimen's table records a few hundred thousand distinct CDR3 sequences. This clonotype was obtained from a human donor with ulcerative colitis or Crohn's disease, or a healthy co-twin of an affected twin (not recorded which). This chain links TRBV7-2 with TRBJ1-6. The sample consisted of blood. CDR3: CASSIGLGVNSPLHF. The full variable domain, its missing parts supplied by reference TRBV7-2 and TRBJ1-6, is GAGVSQSPSNKVTEKGKDVELRCDPISGHTALYWYRQSLGQGLEFLIYFQGNSAPDKSGLPSDRFSAERTGGSVSTLTIQRTQQEDSAVYLCASSIGLGVNSPLHFGNGTRLTVT.